What follows describes a single TCR beta chain. Its antigen remains undetermined. No per-base quality is available; no much larger clone lies one base away. Including the terminal cysteine and phenylalanine, the CDR3 comprises 9 residues. The read is trimmed to its CDR3 DNA, 27 bases read in frame from base 1. Between the V and J ends, shortened by 6 bases and 8 bases respectively, the junction contains 5 bases. CDR1 SQVTM and CDR2 ANQGSEA were looked up in the germline V gene. The record originates from a study of chemoradiotherapy in HPV16-positive cancers (dated by TCRdb to between 2020 and 2023). Broadly, across the study: Candidate HPV-specific T-cell clones and common TCR motifs were defined by functional T-cell assays performed on cells from two HPV16-positive patients. The study set out to ask whether T-cell immunity against the HPV oncoproteins E6 and E7 changes over the course of chemoradiotherapy and whether that immunity affects survival. Next, the candidate HPV-specific TCRs and motifs were followed in TCR repertoires from around 91 patients with HPV-related cancers. Summary of the overall study and its limitations: Expansion of candidate HPV-specific clones and E7-related TCR motifs was observed in the tumor microenvironment during treatment, whereas no such expansion was observed for non-HPV-specific T cells. Among HPV16-positive patients, expansion of HPV-responsive T cells during chemoradiotherapy was associated with better recurrence-free survival. The functional definition of HPV-specific T cells came from only a couple of HPV16-positive patients, and the survival association was reported for HPV16-positive patients.

Receptors were amplified or captured by the immunoSEQ multiplex PCR assay. Sourced from immuneACCESS, this table was stored by TCRdb with only in-frame sequences that have V and J called. A share of the clones is absent; for the studies checked, an unresolved V gene accounts for under half, and the remainder has no known explanation. The sample profile shows about 20,000 clones; around 87% of them were found once. In total, the top ten clones hold roughly 2.4% of the sample. Repertoires were sampled multiple times during chemoradiotherapy, which allowed clonal expansion in the tumor microenvironment to be followed.

This specimen consisted of blood, obtained from a patient who underwent chemoradiotherapy. The TCR was taken from a human donor with HPV-associated anogenital cancer. The V and J genes are TRBV29-1 and TRBJ2-1; the D gene lacks a confident call. The CDR3 reads as follows: CSVIDEQFF. The base sequence is TGCAGCGTAATTGATGAGCAGTTCTTC.